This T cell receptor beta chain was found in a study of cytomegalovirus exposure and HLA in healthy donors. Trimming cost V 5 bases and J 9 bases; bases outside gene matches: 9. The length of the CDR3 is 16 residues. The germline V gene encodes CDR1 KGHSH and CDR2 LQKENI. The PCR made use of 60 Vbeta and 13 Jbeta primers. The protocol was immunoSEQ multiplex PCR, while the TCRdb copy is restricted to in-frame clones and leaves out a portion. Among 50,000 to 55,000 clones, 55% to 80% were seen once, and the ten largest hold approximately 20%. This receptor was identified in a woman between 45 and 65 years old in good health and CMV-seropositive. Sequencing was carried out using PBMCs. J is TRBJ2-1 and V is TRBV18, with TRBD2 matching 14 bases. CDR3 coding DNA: TGTGCCAGCTCAGGGCCGGGACTAGCGGGAGCGGGTGAGCAGTTCTTC. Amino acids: CASSGPGLAGAGEQFF. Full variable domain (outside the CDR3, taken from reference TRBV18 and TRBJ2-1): NAGVMQNPRHLVRRRGQEARLRCSPMKGHSHVYWYRQLPEEGLKFMVYLQKENIIDESGMPKERFSAEFPKEGPSILRIQQVVRGDSAAYFCASSGPGLAGAGEQFFGPGTRLTVL.